This record concerns one T cell receptor (beta chain) sequence. This sample stems from a study of T cell changes during pregnancy in multiple sclerosis. TCRdb keeps only in-frame clones here, not all; method: immunoSEQ multiplex PCR. Of around 36,000 clones listed, 90% are singletons. This CDR3 has 17 amino acids. Germline values: CDR1 MNHNS, CDR2 SASEGT. Trimming cost V 0 bases and J 4 bases, with 18 bases left between them. The J gene is TRBJ1-2, the V gene TRBV6-1, with D unclear. The sequence came from a female donor with multiple sclerosis, enrolled in a pregnancy study. The starting material was CD4+ T cells from peripheral blood mononuclear cells, obtained in the third trimester of pregnancy. The CDR3 here is CASSEAPWGGRGYGYTF. DNA of the CDR3: TGTGCCAGCAGTGAAGCCCCTTGGGGAGGGCGCGGCTATGGCTACACCTTC.